Following are 3 T cell receptor beta chains from one sample sequenced in a study of graft-versus-host responses after intestinal transplantation. No antigen has been assigned to these receptors. Some clones are missing from TCRdb's copy, which holds only in-frame ones; the method was immunoSEQ multiplex PCR. The table lists about 78,000 clones, around 89% of them singletons. The source was unstimulated CD8+ T cells sorted from spleen or lymph node cells, collected before transplant. The receptor source for this set is a human donor who was the organ donor for an intestinal transplant.

Here the CDR3 reads CASSLGITDRIPSNYGYTF. The CDR3 DNA reads as TGTGCCAGCAGCTTAGGGATAACAGACCGAATACCTTCTAACTATGGCTACACCTTC. The chain uses TRBV7-2 and TRBJ1-2; D ambiguous. Germline CDR1 SGHTA, CDR2 FQGNSA. The V gene lost 1 base and the J gene lost 0 bases, with 21 bases spanning the gap. The CDR3 extends over 19 amino acids.

V and J are TRBV28 and TRBJ1-3; D may be TRBD1 (6 bases). The CDR3 contains 12 residues. The V end lost 6 bases, the J end lost 7 bases, and 10 bases lay between the germline ends. From germline, CDR1 is MDHEN and CDR2 SYDVKM. CDR3 DNA: TGTGCCAGCAGGATGAGGGGGAACACCATATATTTT. Amino acids: CASRMRGNTIYF.

CDR3 bases: TGTGCCAGCAGCATCCTAGCGGGGCGCACAGATACGCAGTATTTT. Residues: CASSILAGRTDTQYF. The chain employs TRBV7-2 and TRBJ2-3; 9 bases line up with TRBD2. The trim removed 5 bases at V and 1 base at J, leaving 4 bases unmatched. This CDR3 comprises 15 residues. Per germline, CDR1 SGHTA and CDR2 FQGNSA.